The source of this T cell receptor (beta chain) is a study of human T cells and chemical hapten exposure. About the research overall: Minor volume differences among pooled libraries chiefly drove per-sample TCR yield variation.

Noted time point: patch test 2, 6 weeks after DPC sensitization. The sample's treatment: therapeutic diphenylcyclopropenone sensitization with weekly scalp DPC. Donors, patients with alopecia ranging from 18 to 70 years old and judged suitable for DPC, provided samples. The CDR3 sequence is 16 residues long. After removal of 6 bases from V and 1 base from J, the junction contained 9 bases not matched to a gene. MiXCR, run by TCRdb on the RACE reads, gives a single entry per CDR3 protein. The profile shows approximately 96,000 distinct CDR3 sequences, 9.3% of them singletons. This clonotype was counted a few times.

This specimen consisted of whole blood, obtained in connection with sensitization to the hapten diphenylcyclopropenone (DPC). This receptor was obtained from a middle-aged woman with alopecia areata. Some clones in this sample may be carry-over from other donors' samples. The chain combines TRBV12-3 or TRBV12-4 with TRBJ2-4, with TRBD2 identical over 7 bases. The CDR3 here is CASSLGRERAKNIQYF. The CDR3 DNA reads TGTGCCAGCAGCCTGGGGCGGGAGAGGGCCAAAAACATTCAGTACTTC.